The rows below give T cell receptor beta chains drawn from one sample of a study of vaccination and CD4 T cells after COVID-19. TCRdb called the PCR reads again in MiXCR, with one record for every CDR3 protein. This table holds about 24,000 distinct CDR3 sequences, 40% to 55% found once. The antigens these receptors bind are not known. Here the sequenced sample was CD4+ T cells from blood, cultured in vitro, taken about 7 months after SARS-CoV-2 vaccination. All receptors derive from a human donor who had recovered from COVID-19. CDR3s include the opening cysteine and the closing phenylalanine or tryptophan. Each record gives: CDR3 length, V gene, clone size, J gene, D gene, CDR3 protein, CDR3 DNA. D genes are given only for firm matches. Where a row states a size, it is once, few, many or the class of an expanded clone; other rows omit it.

len: 20
v_gene: TRBV6-1
abundance: NA
j_gene: TRBJ2-1
d_gene: TRBD1
CDR3aa: CASSHSDRVGYTESYNEQFF
CDR3nt: TGTGCCAGCAGTCATAGCGACAGGGTTGGATACACCGAATCCTACAATGAGCAGTTCTTC

len: 15
v_gene: TRBV20-1
abundance: NA
j_gene: TRBJ2-1
d_gene: NA
CDR3aa: CSARGTQSMGDEQFF
CDR3nt: TGCAGTGCTAGAGGGACTCAGTCTATGGGCGATGAGCAGTTCTTC

len: 15
v_gene: TRBV7-2
abundance: few
j_gene: TRBJ1-2
d_gene: NA
CDR3aa: CASSLAYKTNYGYTF
CDR3nt: TGTGCCAGCAGCTTAGCGTACAAAACTAACTATGGCTACACCTTC

len: 14
v_gene: TRBV7-3
abundance: NA
j_gene: TRBJ2-3
d_gene: NA
CDR3aa: CASSFSGYTDTQYF
CDR3nt: TGTGCCAGCAGCTTTAGCGGTTACACAGATACGCAGTATTTT

len: 15
v_gene: TRBV5-1
abundance: NA
j_gene: TRBJ2-5
d_gene: NA
CDR3aa: CASSFPGADQETQYF
CDR3nt: TGCGCCAGCAGCTTCCCGGGGGCCGACCAAGAGACCCAGTACTTC

len: 16
v_gene: TRBV20-1
abundance: medium-sized
j_gene: TRBJ1-6
d_gene: NA
CDR3aa: CSARDFGGVWDSPLHF
CDR3nt: TGCAGTGCTAGAGATTTCGGAGGGGTCTGGGATTCACCCCTCCACTTT

len: 11
v_gene: TRBV12-3/TRBV12-4
abundance: once
j_gene: TRBJ2-1
d_gene: NA
CDR3aa: CASTLGGEQFF
CDR3nt: TGTGCCAGCACCTTGGGGGGCGAGCAGTTCTTC

len: 14
v_gene: TRBV6-1
abundance: few
j_gene: TRBJ2-1
d_gene: NA
CDR3aa: CASKGLGALNEQFF
CDR3nt: TGTGCCAGCAAAGGCTTGGGGGCGCTTAATGAGCAGTTCTTC

len: 15
v_gene: TRBV20-1
abundance: NA
j_gene: TRBJ2-5
d_gene: NA
CDR3aa: CSARDYLGGAETQYF
CDR3nt: TGCAGTGCTAGAGATTATCTAGGCGGGGCAGAGACCCAGTACTTC

len: 11
v_gene: TRBV11-3
abundance: once
j_gene: TRBJ2-3
d_gene: NA
CDR3aa: CASSSGGTQYF
CDR3nt: TGTGCCAGCAGTTCTGGCGGTACGCAGTATTTT

len: 16
v_gene: TRBV7-3
abundance: NA
j_gene: TRBJ2-2
d_gene: TRBD2
CDR3aa: CASSHQLAANTGELFF
CDR3nt: TGTGCCAGCAGCCACCAACTAGCGGCGAACACCGGGGAGCTGTTTTTT

len: 15
v_gene: TRBV7-9
abundance: NA
j_gene: TRBJ1-2
d_gene: NA
CDR3aa: CASSDRDTYRNGYTF
CDR3nt: TGTGCCAGCAGCGACCGGGACACATATCGGAATGGCTACACCTTC

len: 15
v_gene: TRBV20-1
abundance: NA
j_gene: TRBJ2-1
d_gene: TRBD2
CDR3aa: CSAPRGLAFDNEQFF
CDR3nt: TGCAGTGCCCCGAGGGGACTAGCTTTCGACAATGAGCAGTTCTTC

len: 14
v_gene: TRBV7-9
abundance: NA
j_gene: TRBJ2-7
d_gene: NA
CDR3aa: CASSLLGGTGEQYF
CDR3nt: TGTGCCAGCAGCCTTTTGGGGGGAACTGGCGAGCAGTACTTC

len: 13
v_gene: TRBV7-3
abundance: NA
j_gene: TRBJ2-5
d_gene: TRBD2
CDR3aa: CASSLAGLETQYF
CDR3nt: TGTGCCAGCAGCCTAGCGGGCCTAGAGACCCAGTACTTC

len: 13
v_gene: TRBV10-1
abundance: few
j_gene: TRBJ2-5
d_gene: NA
CDR3aa: CASSPRDGETQYF
CDR3nt: TGCGCCAGCAGTCCCAGGGACGGAGAGACCCAGTACTTC

len: 14
v_gene: TRBV20-1
abundance: few
j_gene: TRBJ2-7
d_gene: TRBD2
CDR3aa: CSARAGTSPPEQYF
CDR3nt: TGCAGTGCTAGAGCTGGGACTAGCCCGCCCGAGCAGTACTTC

len: 16
v_gene: TRBV19
abundance: NA
j_gene: TRBJ2-5
d_gene: TRBD2
CDR3aa: CASSTLAGGLLETQYF
CDR3nt: TGTGCCAGTAGTACCCTAGCGGGAGGTTTGCTGGAGACCCAGTACTTC

len: 15
v_gene: TRBV7-3
abundance: few
j_gene: TRBJ2-1
d_gene: TRBD2
CDR3aa: CASSSGLAAYNEQFF
CDR3nt: TGTGCCAGCAGCTCTGGACTAGCGGCATACAATGAGCAGTTCTTC

len: 14
v_gene: TRBV6-5
abundance: NA
j_gene: TRBJ1-1
d_gene: NA
CDR3aa: CASSYAGPGTEAFF
CDR3nt: TGTGCCAGCAGTTACGCCGGGCCGGGGACTGAAGCTTTCTTT

len: 14
v_gene: TRBV10-3
abundance: NA
j_gene: TRBJ2-3
d_gene: NA
CDR3aa: CAISGAGGTDTQYF
CDR3nt: TGTGCCATCAGTGGGGCAGGCGGCACAGATACGCAGTATTTT

len: 15
v_gene: TRBV20-1
abundance: NA
j_gene: TRBJ2-7
d_gene: TRBD2
CDR3aa: CSASTSGRGDYEQYF
CDR3nt: TGCAGTGCTTCGACTAGCGGGAGGGGGGACTACGAGCAGTACTTC

len: 14
v_gene: TRBV20-1
abundance: NA
j_gene: TRBJ2-1
d_gene: TRBD2
CDR3aa: CSVKSGAGVAEQFF
CDR3nt: TGCAGTGTGAAATCCGGGGCGGGAGTCGCTGAGCAGTTCTTC